This T cell receptor (beta chain) was sequenced for a study of metastatic and nonmetastatic thyroid tumors (TCRdb year 2020). Regarding the complete study: Repertoires from peripheral blood and from tumor or nodule tissue samples of malignant and benign thyroid patients were compared. The paper's findings and limits, for the study overall: TCR beta diversity was reported as significantly higher in malignant tumors than in benign nodules, in both blood and tumor samples.

Ten or more counts support this clone. Its specific antigen is unknown. There are no base qualities to consult, and no much larger clone falls within one base. Library preparation was by PCR. TCRdb records Illumina HiSeq 4000 as the sequencer. High-throughput sequencing was used to profile the CDR3 region of the TCR beta-chain in every patient. In the authors' own workflow: Drawing on CDR3 differences between clinicopathological groups, the researchers built a classifier meant to tell apart patients with distant-metastatic papillary thyroid cancer. The Shannon index was used to assess repertoire diversity, and the Morisita-Horn index was used to assess tumor-blood repertoire similarity. TCRdb took the public reads, trimmed them with fastp at Q25, ran MiXCR for clone calling and kept in-frame beta chains. TCRdb assigned the V and J calls; the authors' analysis was not used. The table for this sample lists tens of thousands of clones; roughly 20% of them were counted only once. The ten largest clones represent about 25% of the sample.

The germline V gene provides CDR1 SQVTM and CDR2 ANQGSEA. Trimming leaves V shorter by 6 bases and J shorter by 3 bases, with the junction holding 2 bases beyond the gene matches. The CDR3 numbers 12 residues from cysteine through phenylalanine. Of all the DNA, just the CDR3 is kept, 36 bases in frame from base 1. No treatment had been received by any patient before thyroid surgery. Using T-cell receptor beta sequencing, the researchers looked back retrospectively at clinical samples from patients, gathered between about 2012 and 2019. Source material: blood. The receptor was derived from a female donor with papillary thyroid cancer or a benign thyroid nodule (not recorded which). Some clones in this sample may be carry-over from other donors' samples. Recombination linked TRBV29-1 to TRBJ1-5, with 7 central nucleotides matching TRBD1. CDR3 region: CSVQGDNQPQHF. At the DNA level, the sequence is TGCAGCGTGCAGGGGGACAATCAGCCCCAGCATTTT.